This T cell receptor (beta chain) originates from a study of blood T cells in healthy people across ages. Aged about 6 to 100, donors were systemically healthy Caucasians from Russia. Extraction of total RNA produced a minimum of 5.5 micrograms from each sample. V was cut by 0 bases and J by 8 bases, with 13 bases left in between. The CDR3 totals 13 residues. Germline assignment: CDR1 GTSNPN and CDR2 SVGIG (reference sequence). It was with a sample-barcoded 5' primer and a J-beta primer mix that a second PCR of roughly 7 to 12 cycles was run. Tagging of each cDNA molecule was performed by a template-switch adaptor with 12 random nucleotides. TCRdb itself ran the 5' RACE reads through MiXCR, one entry per CDR3 protein. The sample lists 1.4 million to 1.5 million distinct CDR3 sequences; about 40% were seen once.

The clonotype comes from a young woman in good health. The rearrangement links TRBV30 to TRBJ1-2; no definite D call. Sequencing used blood. The CDR3 coding sequence is TGTGCCTGGAGTGTATCGGGGAGCGAAGGCTACACCTTC. Protein product: CAWSVSGSEGYTF. Variable domain in full (rest from reference TRBV30 and TRBJ1-2): SQTIHQWPATLVQPVGSPLSLECTVEGTSNPNLYWYRQAAGRGLQLLFYSVGIGQISSEVPQNLSASRPQDRQFILSSKKLLLSDSGFYLCAWSVSGSEGYTFGSGTRLTVV.